Below, 21 T cell receptor beta chains from the same sample are listed, as sequenced in a study of blood T cell repertoires in COVID-19. Measured with immunoSEQ multiplex PCR; TCRdb has only the in-frame clones, and not every one. The sample yields over 150,000 clones, approximately 86% seen once. The sequenced sample consisted of peripheral blood. The receptors originated from a man in his sixties with COVID-19, enrolled during active disease.

CDR3 DNA: TGTGCCAGCAGCGTAACTTCAGCGGGGGGGCCGGGAGATACGCAGTATTTT. The encoded protein is CASSVTSAGGPGDTQYF. This rearrangement joins TRBV9 to TRBJ2-3, with TRBD2 identical over 10 bases. J lost 5 bases, V lost 1 base, and 10 bases had no gene match. Germline V gene sequence: CDR1 SGDLS, CDR2 YYNGEE. The CDR3 runs to 17 residues. Using reference TRBV9 and TRBJ2-3 for the parts outside the CDR3, the full variable domain is DSGVTQTPKHLITATGQRVTLRCSPRSGDLSVYWYQQSLDQGLQFLIQYYNGEERAKGNILERFSAQQFPDLHSELNLSSLELGDSALYFCASSVTSAGGPGDTQYFGPGTRLTVL.

The chain carries TRBV6-5 and TRBJ2-1; TRBD2 is a possible D gene (6 bases). The CDR3 extends over 14 amino acids. CDR1 is MNHEY, CDR2 SVGAGI, per germline. The V end lost 8 bases, the J end lost 6 bases, and 17 bases lay between the germline ends. The CDR3 spells CASRLAGTVNEQFF. The CDR3, as DNA: TGTGCCAGCCGTCTCGCCGGGACTGTCAATGAGCAGTTCTTC.

The chain combines TRBV18 with TRBJ1-2; 10 nucleotides match TRBD1. CDR1 is KGHSH, CDR2 LQKENI, per germline. V was pared by 2 bases and J by 4 bases, with 7 bases of the junction left unmatched. The CDR3 has 16 amino acids. The CDR3 spells CASSPGGTGDFYGYTF. As DNA, the CDR3 is TGTGCCAGCTCACCAGGCGGGACAGGGGATTTCTATGGCTACACCTTC.

The genes are TRBV27 and TRBJ1-5; TRBD1 matches at 9 bases. Germline CDR1 MNHEY, CDR2 SMNVEV (reference sequence). The CDR3 totals 14 residues. V lost 6 bases to trimming and J lost 7 bases; unmatched junction nucleotides: 7. CDR3 nucleotides: TGTGCCAGCAGACGGACAGGGGAAGGGCAGCCCCAGCATTTT. It translates to CASRRTGEGQPQHF.

The rearrangement joins TRBV5-5 to TRBJ2-7; 7 bases align to TRBD1. This CDR3 is built from 14 residues. Germline V gene data show CDR1 as SGHKS and CDR2 as YYEKEE (reference sequence). The junction had 9 bases not matched to a gene; V was cut back by 5 bases and J by 4 bases. The CDR3 DNA reads TGTGCCAGCAGTTCAAAGACAGGGCATTACGAGCAGTACTTC. This gives the protein CASSSKTGHYEQYF.

The V call is TRBV28, the J call TRBJ1-5; the match to TRBD1 covers 7 bases. Losses at the gene ends were 1 base for V and 3 bases for J; bases not matched to a gene: 3. In germline, CDR1 is MDHEN, CDR2 SYDVKM. The CDR3 is 15 residues long. This CDR3 reads CASSLFDRDNQPQHF. The CDR3 region has the DNA TGTGCCAGCAGTTTATTTGACAGGGACAATCAGCCCCAGCATTTT.

The chain has TRBV7-3 and TRBJ1-1, with 7 bases aligning to TRBD1. This CDR3 contains 14 residues. The trim removed 2 bases at V and 5 bases at J, leaving 5 bases unmatched. Germline CDR1 reads SGHTA; CDR2 reads FQGTGA. CDR3 DNA sequence: TGTGCCAGCAGCTTAGCGGGGGGACAGACTGAAGCTTTCTTT. This codes for CASSLAGGQTEAFF.

The chain has TRBV18 and TRBJ2-1, with D perhaps matching TRBD2 (6 bases). Trimming took 1 base from V and 8 from J, leaving 12 bases between them. Germline V lookup: CDR1 KGHSH, CDR2 LQKENI. The CDR3 is 14 residues long. CDR3 sequence (DNA): TGTGCCAGCTCACCACGGATCAGGGAGGATGAGCAGTTCTTC. Amino acids: CASSPRIREDEQFF.

V and J are TRBV7-2 and TRBJ1-1; unclear D gene. Deletions cut 8 bases from V and 4 bases from J, with 14 bases between. The V gene's germline CDR1 is SGHTA and CDR2 FQGNSA. The CDR3 runs 13 residues. The CDR3 DNA reads TGTGCCAGCGGCACCTTTTCGGGCACTGAAGCTTTCTTT. This sequence encodes CASGTFSGTEAFF.

CDR3 in amino acids: CASGPFTTGTGRNYGYTF. The DNA for the CDR3 is TGTGCCAGCGGGCCTTTTACGACCGGGACAGGGAGAAACTATGGCTACACCTTC. The chain combines TRBV27 with TRBJ1-2, with 9 nucleotides matching TRBD1. Germline CDR1 and CDR2: MNHEY and SMNVEV (reference sequence). V trimming: 8 bases; J trimming: 2 bases; junction bases outside the gene matches: 18. CDR3 length: 18 amino acids.

This rearrangement joins TRBV18 to TRBJ1-1, with a weak D call TRBD1 (6 bases). CDR3 length equals 14 residues. Trimming stripped 4 bases from V and 1 base from J, with 10 bases between. The V gene's germline CDR1 is KGHSH and CDR2 LQKENI. The DNA for the CDR3 is TGTGCCAGCTCACACGGACAGAAGAACACTGAAGCTTTCTTT. Translation gives CASSHGQKNTEAFF.

The CDR3 DNA reads TGCGCCAGCAGCTTGGGGCCTTTCTCTGGAAACACCATATATTTT. Amino acids: CASSLGPFSGNTIYF. This chain uses TRBV5-1 with TRBJ1-3; D is unclear. Trimming left V 0 bases short and J 0 bases short, with 7 bases between. Germline CDR1 SGHRS, CDR2 YFSETQ. The CDR3 is 15 amino acids.

V is TRBV11-2 and J is TRBJ1-2; D remains unclear. The V gene's germline CDR1 is SGHAT and CDR2 FQNNGV. Between the trimmed V and J ends, which lost 5 bases and 8 bases, there was a span of 21 bases. CDR3 length: 15 residues. Here the CDR3 DNA reads TGTGCCAGCAGCCCCCCGGTAACCAGGTTGGCGGGCTACACCTTC. Translated, it gives CASSPPVTRLAGYTF.

This chain links TRBV14 with TRBJ1-2; D not certain. The germline V and J ends were trimmed by 2 bases and 0 bases, with 7 bases remaining between them. The CDR3 consists of 14 residues. In germline, CDR1 is SGHDN, CDR2 FVKESK. CDR3 residues: CASSQILANYGYTF. In DNA form, the CDR3 reads TGTGCCAGCAGCCAAATTCTAGCTAACTATGGCTACACCTTC. The variable domain in full, completed from reference TRBV14 and TRBJ1-2, reads EAGVTQFPSHSVIEKGQTVTLRCDPISGHDNLYWYRRVMGKEIKFLLHFVKESKQDESGMPNNRFLAERTGGTYSTLKVQPAELEDSGVYFCASSQILANYGYTFGSGTRLTVV.

The CDR3 region is CASSRRQVPSYEQYF. The CDR3 nucleotides are TGTGCCAGCAGTCGGAGACAGGTTCCCTCCTACGAGCAGTACTTC. The V and J genes are TRBV3-1 (or the pseudogene TRBV3-2) and TRBJ2-7, with a tentative D call TRBD1 (6 bases). From germline, CDR1 is LGHDT and CDR2 YNNKEL (reference sequence). Deletions cut 6 bases from V and 0 bases from J, with 15 bases between. There are 15 residues in the CDR3.

A note on this clone: One junction end disagrees with the germline gene, perhaps due to a read error. V usage is TRBV12-3 or TRBV12-4 and J usage is TRBJ2-3, with D possibly matching TRBD1 (5 bases). This CDR3 comprises 13 residues. CDR3 nucleotides: TGTGCCAGCAGTTTAGCTCAGGGTTTAAGTCTGTTCTTT. Its translation is CASSLAQGLSLFF.

This clone was found once. The genes are TRBV28 and TRBJ1-5; tentative D call: TRBD1 (6 bases). The CDR3 consists of 15 residues. Germline V gives CDR1 MDHEN, CDR2 SYDVKM. Trimming took off 3 bases at V and 2 bases at J, with 11 bases between the two ends. In nucleotides, the CDR3 is TGTGCCAGCAGTTTGTCAGGGGCCCGCAATCAGCCCCAGCATTTT. It encodes CASSLSGARNQPQHF.

This chain links TRBV6-2 or TRBV6-3 with TRBJ1-2; D unclear. The V end was cut by 0 bases, the J end by 1 base, with 6 bases between. Germline CDR1 MNHEY, CDR2 SVGEGT. The CDR3 extends over 14 amino acids. Here the CDR3 DNA reads TGTGCCAGCAGTTACTCGACTCTTAACTATGGCTACACCTTC. Amino acids: CASSYSTLNYGYTF.

The gene calls are TRBV7-9 and TRBJ1-2, with TRBD1 matching over 9 bases. The CDR3 covers 15 residues. Germline V gene lookup returns CDR1 SEHNR and CDR2 FQNEAQ (reference sequence). The V segment lost 2 bases and the J segment 5 bases; nucleotides outside the gene matches: 6. CDR3 in amino acids: CASSLKGQGNYGYTF. For the CDR3, the DNA is TGTGCCAGCAGCTTAAAGGGACAGGGCAATTATGGCTACACCTTC.

The gene calls are TRBV3-1 (or the pseudogene TRBV3-2) and TRBJ2-3, with D possibly matching TRBD2 (7 bases). Deletions cut 2 bases from V and 14 bases from J, with 20 bases between. The CDR3 loop spans 14 amino acids. Per the germline V gene, CDR1 is LGHDT and CDR2 is YNNKEL (reference sequence). The CDR3 nucleotides read TGTGCCAGCAGCCAAAAAGGTGGCGGGGGCCGGGGGTATTTT. Protein product: CASSQKGGGGRGYF.

The V call is TRBV6-5, the J call TRBJ2-2, with D tentatively TRBD1 (6 bases). This CDR3 contains 15 residues. Trimming removed 7 bases at V and 7 bases at J, with 19 bases between. Germline CDR1 and CDR2: MNHEY and SVGAGI. CDR3: CASNPVSGVGGELFF. CDR3 sequence (DNA): TGTGCCAGCAACCCCGTCTCAGGGGTTGGCGGGGAGCTGTTTTTT.